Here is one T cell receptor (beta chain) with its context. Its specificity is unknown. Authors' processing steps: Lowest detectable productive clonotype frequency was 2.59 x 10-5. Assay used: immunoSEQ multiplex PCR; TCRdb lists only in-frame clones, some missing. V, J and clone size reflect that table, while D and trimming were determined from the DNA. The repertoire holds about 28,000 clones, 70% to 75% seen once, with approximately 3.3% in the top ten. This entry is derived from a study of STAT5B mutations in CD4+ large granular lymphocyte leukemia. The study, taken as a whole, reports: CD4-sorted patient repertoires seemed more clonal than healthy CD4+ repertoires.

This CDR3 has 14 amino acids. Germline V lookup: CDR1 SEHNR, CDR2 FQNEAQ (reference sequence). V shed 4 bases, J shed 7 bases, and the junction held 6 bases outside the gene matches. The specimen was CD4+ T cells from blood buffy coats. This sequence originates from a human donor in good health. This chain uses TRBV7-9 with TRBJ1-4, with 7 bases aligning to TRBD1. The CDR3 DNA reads TGTGCCAGCAGCTCAGGGGGTAACGGTGAAAAACTGTTTTTT. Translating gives CASSSGGNGEKLFF.